The T cell receptor (beta chain) described here comes from a study of human T cells and chemical hapten exposure. The wider study: Diphenylcyclopropenone was applied weekly to patients' scalps across the roughly 25-week study. Broader study findings: Relative to controls, expanded TCRs formed significantly more large CDR3 similarity clusters. Patch test score was positively correlated with the counts of TCRs that had expanded at PT1.

TCRdb redid the calling of the RACE reads with MiXCR, one entry per CDR3 protein. The data show about 140,000 distinct CDR3 sequences, 10% to 15% seen once. A note on this clonotype: Its specificity is not known.

Stated time point: patch test 2, 6 weeks after DPC sensitization. Indicated treatment: therapeutic diphenylcyclopropenone sensitization with weekly scalp DPC. Germline CDR1 and CDR2: SGHVS and FQNEAQ. V shed 4 bases, J shed 6 bases, and the junction held 6 bases outside the gene matches. CDR3 length equals 14 residues. The rearrangement uses TRBV7-8 and TRBJ2-4; 7 bases fit TRBD2. Here the sequenced sample was whole blood, taken in connection with sensitization to the hapten diphenylcyclopropenone (DPC). The TCR was taken from a woman between 50 and 59 years old with alopecia areata. Some clones in this sample may be carry-over from other donors' samples. The CDR3 protein is CASSSPGGGNIQYF. The CDR3 coding sequence is TGTGCCAGCAGCTCCCCAGGCGGGGGAAACATTCAGTACTTC.